This T cell receptor beta chain was sequenced for a study of monozygotic twins with inflammatory bowel disease. The blood volume drawn from each donor was around 2.5 ml. The CDR3 is 15 amino acids. Germline V gives CDR1 MNHEY, CDR2 SVGAGI. TCRalpha and TCRbeta cDNA went through two nested PCRs of approximately 16 and 9 cycles. Following a re-call of the 5' RACE reads, TCRdb has one entry per CDR3 protein and lacks DNA. The table lists 150,000 or so distinct CDR3 sequences, with 6.5% to 9% in the top ten. The sequence was collected from a human donor with ulcerative colitis or Crohn's disease, or a healthy co-twin of an affected twin (not recorded which). The rearrangement joins TRBV6-5 to TRBJ1-2; TCRdb lists TRBD1, though no DNA is available to test this call. The material sequenced was blood. The CDR3 spells CASSYSPTGTYGYTF.